The present entry profiles one T cell receptor beta chain with its context. This clonotype was observed many times. Its antigen is currently not known. Base qualities are not provided; no much larger clone lies one nucleotide away. TCR beta CDR3 regions were amplified from RNA transcripts. A first-round RT-PCR of the TCR CDR3 used the HTBI primer set with the Qiagen OneStep RT-PCR kit. Libraries were constructed in a second round of multiplex PCR, after which size selection and purification were carried out. Sequencing of the libraries was done on an Illumina HiSeq2000 using paired-end 100 bp reads. On the authors' methods: Raw data were processed with SOAPnuke, discarding reads with adapters, uncalled bases, mean Phred below 15, or no exact constant-primer or identifier match. COPE v1.2.5 was used to merge high-quality paired reads, and clonotypes were defined as unique nucleotide sequences. MiTCR v1.1 was used to align clonotypes to the IMGT TRBV, TRBD and TRBJ reference segments. Only V-J combinations with frequency above 0.0001, covering approximately 99% of repertoires, were analysed. A TCS score was defined as the ratio between F50 (clonal expansion) and ExV (chaos), using BLOSUM62-based TCRdist between CDR3 peptides within each V-J. Welch's t-statistics and random forest reduced several hundred V-J features to roughly 13, which were used in a naive Bayes classifier (R e1071). TCRdb handled the public reads itself, with Q25 trimming in fastp and clone calling in MiXCR, and kept productive beta chains. Each entry merges the rows of one CDR3 protein and shows their most common DNA and genes. These V and J calls originate from TCRdb's pipeline instead of the authors' own analysis. The sample table lists about 200,000 distinct CDR3 sequences, around a sixth of them with a count of one. Around 52% of the sample belongs to the ten largest clones.

CDR1 and CDR2, per the germline V gene (reference sequence), are LGHDT and YNNKEL. Trimmed from V: 0 bases; trimmed from J: 3 bases; junction bases lacking a gene match: 8. Measured from the cysteine to the phenylalanine, the CDR3 is 17 residues long. The kept DNA is CDR3 alone, 51 bases in frame from the first base. Graves' hyperthyroidism was defined as stable when no progression to ophthalmopathy occurred over 18 months of follow-up. Hyperthyroidism patients were newly diagnosed, with disease duration under 2 months, and aged 18 to 65 years. Any patient with an uncontrolled infection, another autoimmune disease, pregnancy or lactation was excluded. Clinical symptoms, serum thyroxine and TRAb, thyroid ultrasound, and orbital computed tomography formed the basis for the diagnoses. PBMCs were separated from over 9 ml of fresh peripheral blood using Ficoll-Paque density gradient centrifugation. Total RNA was extracted with Trizol reagent, and quality was checked on an Agilent 2100 Bioanalyzer.

This record comes from a study of T cells in Graves' hyperthyroidism and ophthalmopathy (dated by TCRdb to the late 2010s). For the wider study: Peripheral blood samples were taken at the time of initial diagnosis, prior to any treatment. After blood sampling, hyperthyroidism patients were treated with methimazole at a starting dose of 30 mg daily, and ophthalmopathy patients were treated with high-dose intravenous methylprednisolone. Thyroid tissue and blood T-cell repertoires from several Graves' hyperthyroidism patients were also compared in the study. An independent validation cohort of some 18 hyperthyroidism patients and 17 patients who later progressed to ophthalmopathy tested prospective prediction of ophthalmopathy. TCR Vbeta CDR3 sequencing of roughly 140 peripheral blood samples (approximately 44 ophthalmopathy, under 80 hyperthyroidism and approximately 17 progressor patients) is reported in the paper. For training and testing, the roughly 93 patients in the discovery cohort were randomly divided in a 7:3 ratio. To identify TCR V-J signatures that set the groups apart, the researchers used a discovery cohort of 90 to 100 patients, made up of roughly 45 with Graves' ophthalmopathy and some 55 with stable Graves' hyperthyroidism.

Overall study outcomes, separate from this receptor: In validation, the model predicted progression to ophthalmopathy a median of roughly 6.2 months before onset, with about 64% sensitivity and roughly 77% specificity. Sample size was not statistically predetermined, and investigators were not blinded to group allocation. In cross-validation, a model built on a 13 V-J signature told ophthalmopathy apart from stable hyperthyroidism with just under 90% sensitivity and about 81% specificity, and in testing the same model reached 80%/75%. Most expanded thyroid clonotypes (frequency above 0.001) were also detected in blood, suggesting blood repertoires may reflect thyroid immune responses.

The sequence was obtained from a woman between 45 and 60 years old with Graves' hyperthyroidism. Material for sequencing was blood. This sequence uses TRBV3-1 and TRBJ2-7; 10 bases in between match TRBD2. The nucleotide sequence is TGTGCCAGCAGCCAAGATTCCTGGACTAGCGGATACTACGAGCAGTACTTC. It specifies CASSQDSWTSGYYEQYF.